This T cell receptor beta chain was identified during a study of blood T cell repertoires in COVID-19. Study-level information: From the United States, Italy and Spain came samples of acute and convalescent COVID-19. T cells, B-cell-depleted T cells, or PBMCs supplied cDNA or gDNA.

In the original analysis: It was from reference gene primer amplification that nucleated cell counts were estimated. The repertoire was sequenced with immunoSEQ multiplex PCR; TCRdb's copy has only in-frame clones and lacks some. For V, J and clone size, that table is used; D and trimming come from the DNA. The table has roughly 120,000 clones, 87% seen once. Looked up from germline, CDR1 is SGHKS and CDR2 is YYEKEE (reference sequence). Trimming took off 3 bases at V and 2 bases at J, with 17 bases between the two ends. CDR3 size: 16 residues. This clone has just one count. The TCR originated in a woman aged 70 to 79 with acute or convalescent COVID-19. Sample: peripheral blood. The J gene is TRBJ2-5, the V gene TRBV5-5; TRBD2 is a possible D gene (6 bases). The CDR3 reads CASSSPERDWQETQYF. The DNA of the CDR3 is TGTGCCAGCAGCTCGCCAGAAAGGGACTGGCAAGAGACCCAGTACTTC.